This T cell receptor beta chain was recovered during a study of blood T cell repertoires in COVID-19. In the study overall: Sources were T cells, B-cell-depleted T cells, or PBMCs; the material itself was cDNA or gDNA.

The CDR3 consists of 12 residues. V lost 6 bases to trimming and J lost 4 bases, with 9 bases between them. Enrolled through a virtual design, the participants were between roughly 18 and 95 years of age and came from fewer than 30 US areas. Authors' processing steps: From reference gene primer amplification, estimates of nucleated cell counts were derived. Sequencing was performed with immunoSEQ multiplex PCR; in TCRdb, only in-frame clones are kept and a portion is missing. That table furnishes V, J and clone size, whereas the DNA furnished D and trimming. The table has 110,000 to 150,000 clones, about four fifths seen once; the top ten hold approximately 10%.

The chain has TRBV12-3 or TRBV12-4 and TRBJ1-1; the D is unclear. This receptor was obtained from a man aged 50 to 59 who had recovered from COVID-19. Material for sequencing was PBMCs or T cells enriched from blood (not recorded which). The CDR3 nucleotides read TGTGCCAGCAGCCTCCAGGCCACTGAAGCTTTCTTT. Its protein product is CASSLQATEAFF.